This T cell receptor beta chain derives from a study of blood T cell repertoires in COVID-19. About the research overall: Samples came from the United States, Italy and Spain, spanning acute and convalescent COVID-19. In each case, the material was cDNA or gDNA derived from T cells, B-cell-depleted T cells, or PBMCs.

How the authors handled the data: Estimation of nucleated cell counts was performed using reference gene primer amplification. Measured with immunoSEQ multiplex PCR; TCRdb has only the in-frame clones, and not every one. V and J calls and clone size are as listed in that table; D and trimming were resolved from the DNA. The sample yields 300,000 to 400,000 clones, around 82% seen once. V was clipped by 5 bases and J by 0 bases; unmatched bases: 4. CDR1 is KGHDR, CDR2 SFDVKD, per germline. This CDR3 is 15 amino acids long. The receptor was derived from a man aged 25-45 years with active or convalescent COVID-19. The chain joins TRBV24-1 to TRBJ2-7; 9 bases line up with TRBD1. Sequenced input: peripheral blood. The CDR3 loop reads CATSAPDRGSYEQYF. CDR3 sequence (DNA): TGTGCCACCAGTGCCCCGGACAGGGGCTCCTACGAGCAGTACTTC.